This entry lists 29 T cell receptor beta chains sequenced from one sample in a study of blood T cells in healthy people across ages. The authors ran a second PCR of roughly 7 to 11 cycles using a sample-barcoded 5' primer and a J-beta primer mix. TCRdb itself ran the 5' RACE reads through MiXCR, one entry per CDR3 protein. The sample shows about 570,000 distinct CDR3 sequences, 25% to 30% of them seen only once. Sequencing was done on a sample of blood. The receptors derive from a woman in her 70s in good health.

The V gene is TRBV20-1, the J gene TRBJ1-5, with a tentative D call TRBD1 (6 bases). Germline lookup yields CDR1 DFQATT and CDR2 SNEGSKA (reference sequence). The CDR3 is made up of 16 amino acids. The V end lost 1 base, the J end lost 2 bases, and 15 bases lay between the germline ends. The CDR3 loop reads CSARGYLRGGNQPQHF. Written as DNA, the CDR3 is TGCAGTGCTAGAGGGTACCTCAGGGGAGGCAATCAGCCCCAGCATTTT.

This clonotype has more than one count but fewer than ten. This chain joins TRBV20-1 and TRBJ2-1, with TRBD2 identical over 10 bases. The V gene end was trimmed by 6 bases and the J gene end by 9 bases; junction bases not matched to a gene: 17. Germline CDR1 reads DFQATT; CDR2 reads SNEGSKA (reference sequence). There are 16 residues in the CDR3. CDR3 sequence: CSAFSTRERGGLEQFF. CDR3 DNA: TGCAGTGCCTTCTCCACCCGGGAGCGGGGGGGCCTTGAGCAGTTCTTC.

This clonotype has just a few counts. This chain uses TRBV20-1 with TRBJ2-1; TRBD2 agrees at 15 bases. CDR1 and CDR2 from the germline V gene are DFQATT and SNEGSKA (reference sequence). Trimming took 2 bases from V and 7 from J; bases not matched to a gene: 3. This CDR3 has 15 residues. The CDR3 bases are TGCAGTGCTAGAAGGACTAGCGGGGGGGATAATGAGCAGTTCTTC. Its translation is CSARRTSGGDNEQFF.

The rearrangement links TRBV4-3 to TRBJ2-2; TRBD2 agrees at 12 bases. The length of the CDR3 is 19 residues. V lost 0 bases, J lost 2 bases, and 7 bases stayed unmatched. Germline CDR1 LGHNA, CDR2 YSLEER. In DNA form, the CDR3 reads TGCGCCAGCAGCCAAGATTACGTACTAGCGGGGGGTAACACCGGGGAGCTGTTTTTT. It specifies CASSQDYVLAGGNTGELFF.

The table lists this clonotype with a few counts. V and J are TRBV4-2 and TRBJ2-1, with D perhaps TRBD1 or TRBD2 (6 bases each). The V gene's germline CDR1 is LGHNA and CDR2 YNFKEQ. CDR3 length: 17 amino acids. Trimming took off 1 base at V and 3 bases at J, with 16 bases between the two ends. The CDR3 region has the DNA TGTGCCAGCAGCCAAGGTAATAGCCGGGGGCGCTACAATGAGCAGTTCTTC. Translating it yields CASSQGNSRGRYNEQFF.

This clonotype was found a few times. The rearrangement uses TRBV4-1 and TRBJ1-4; D is ambiguous. Trimming pared 3 bases from V and 0 bases from J, leaving 17 bases between. Germline assignment: CDR1 MGHRA and CDR2 YSYEKL. This CDR3 has 18 amino acids. CDR3 nucleotide sequence: TGCGCCAGCAGCCAGACTCCACAAGGACCTGCAACTAATGAAAAACTGTTTTTT. Protein sequence: CASSQTPQGPATNEKLFF.

In this sample, this clonotype turned up a few times. The chain is built from TRBV6-2 or TRBV6-3 and TRBJ1-1; D is unclear. The CDR3 has 11 amino acids. V dropped 2 bases and J dropped 11 bases, with 9 bases sitting between them. The germline V gene encodes CDR1 MNHEY and CDR2 SVGEGT. The CDR3 sequence: CASSYGRGAFF. CDR3 nucleotides: TGTGCCAGCAGTTACGGGAGAGGGGCTTTCTTT.

The V call is TRBV7-9, the J call TRBJ1-4; D is undetermined. Germline CDR1 reads SEHNR; CDR2 reads FQNEAQ (reference sequence). V lost 2 bases and J lost 4, with 11 bases in between. The CDR3 spans 15 residues. CDR3 residues: CASSLKGGYNEKLFF. The CDR3 nucleotides read TGTGCCAGCAGCTTAAAGGGAGGATATAATGAAAAACTGTTTTTT.

The V and J genes are TRBV29-1 and TRBJ2-3; TRBD1 or TRBD2 may be the D gene (6 bases each). The V and J ends lost 7 bases and 4 bases respectively, with 21 bases between them. From germline, CDR1 is SQVTM and CDR2 ANQGSEA. The length of the CDR3 is 15 residues. The CDR3 region is CSARRTGALADTQYF. The CDR3 DNA reads TGCAGCGCCCGCCGAACGGGGGCTTTGGCAGATACGCAGTATTTT.

This chain uses TRBV6-2 or TRBV6-3 with TRBJ1-5; 9 bases align to TRBD1. The germline CDR1 and CDR2 sequences are MNHEY and SVGEGT. CDR3 size: 15 residues. The ends lost 4 bases at V and 4 bases at J; junction bases unmatched: 5. The CDR3 is CASSSAGTGNQPQHF. CDR3 DNA sequence: TGTGCCAGCAGTTCCGCCGGGACAGGGAATCAGCCCCAGCATTTT.

This clonotype occurred a few times. V gene TRBV5-1 combines with J gene TRBJ2-7, with 7 positions matching TRBD1. The length of the CDR3 is 16 residues. Germline trimming cut 4 bases from V and 0 bases from J; bases unmatched to any gene: 10. Looked up from germline, CDR1 is SGHRS and CDR2 is YFSETQ. The CDR3 DNA reads TGCGCCAGCAGCCCGACCCCGGGACAGTTCTCCTACGAGCAGTACTTC. Amino acid sequence: CASSPTPGQFSYEQYF.

The rearrangement uses TRBV29-1 and TRBJ2-7, with D possibly TRBD2 on 7 matching bases. The CDR3 covers 17 residues. Germline V gene lookup returns CDR1 SQVTM and CDR2 ANQGSEA. Trimming removed 4 bases at V and 5 bases at J, with 27 bases between. In DNA form, the CDR3 reads TGCAGCGTTGCACCCTGGTTGGGGGGGGCCACTCACCACGAGCAGTACTTC. Its translation is CSVAPWLGGATHHEQYF.

This clonotype was counted a few times. V is TRBV27 and J is TRBJ2-2; TRBD1 agrees at 7 bases. V lost 5 bases and J lost 5; bases outside the gene matches: 8. The CDR3 loop spans 15 amino acids. Germline V lookup: CDR1 MNHEY, CDR2 SMNVEV (reference sequence). CDR3 sequence reads: CASSLGQVPTGELFF. The CDR3 nucleotides are TGTGCCAGCAGTCTCGGACAGGTCCCAACCGGGGAGCTGTTTTTT.

This clonotype came up a few times. The CDR3 region is CASRQGDAYEQYF. The CDR3, as DNA: TGCGCCAGCAGACAGGGTGACGCCTACGAGCAGTACTTC. The rearrangement joins TRBV5-1 to TRBJ2-5, with D maybe TRBD1 (6 bases). The DNA end lines up better with TRBJ2-7; the J call may be wrong. This CDR3 spans 13 amino acids. Germline V gene sequence: CDR1 SGHRS, CDR2 YFSETQ.

There are a few counts of this clonotype. This sequence joins TRBV6-2 or TRBV6-3 and TRBJ2-5; 8 nucleotides match TRBD2. TRBJ2-1 matches the DNA end more closely, so the J call is doubtful. The CDR3 consists of 11 residues. Germline V gene lookup returns CDR1 MNHEY and CDR2 SVGEGT. The CDR3 nucleotides are TGTGCCAGCAGAACTAGCGGCAAGCAGTTCTTC. This gives the protein CASRTSGKQFF.

The J gene is TRBJ1-2, the V gene TRBV7-3, with TRBD1 matching 8 bases. This CDR3 comprises 15 residues. The germline CDR1 and CDR2 sequences are SGHTA and FQGTGA. V lost 5 bases to trimming and J lost 2 bases; unmatched junction nucleotides: 7. Written as DNA, the CDR3 is TGTGCCAGCAGCCCCTTCACAGGGGGGAACTATGGCTACACCTTC. This codes for CASSPFTGGNYGYTF.

The genes are TRBV6-6 and TRBJ2-6, with a possible D match to TRBD2 (5 bases). This CDR3 region has 17 residues. Per germline, CDR1 MNHNY and CDR2 SVGAGI (reference sequence). V dropped 4 bases and J dropped 2 bases, with 15 bases sitting between them. CDR3 sequence (DNA): TGTGCCAGCAGTTCCGCCTCGGGATCTACTGGGGCCAACGTCCTGACTTTC. Protein: CASSSASGSTGANVLTF.

Only a few counts were recorded for this clonotype. The V call is TRBV28, the J call TRBJ2-3; D uncertain. Looked up from germline, CDR1 is MDHEN and CDR2 is SYDVKM. This CDR3 spans 12 amino acids. With 6 bases removed from V and 1 base from J, the gap between germline ends came to 5 bases. The CDR3 region has the DNA TGTGCCAGCAGGCCCCGCACAGATACGCAGTATTTT. Protein: CASRPRTDTQYF.

The chain recombines TRBV27 with TRBJ1-2; 7 nucleotides line up with TRBD1. CDR1 and CDR2 from the germline V gene are MNHEY and SMNVEV (reference sequence). The CDR3 runs 15 residues. V dropped 5 bases and J dropped 2; count of bases not matched to a gene: 8. CDR3 amino acids: CASSGPRQGNYGYTF. CDR3 bases: TGTGCCAGCAGTGGCCCCCGACAGGGAAACTATGGCTACACCTTC.

There are a few counts of this clonotype. The chain combines TRBV4-2 with TRBJ2-5; D not certain. The end of the DNA aligns better with TRBJ2-7, so the J call may be wrong. CDR3 length equals 14 residues. Germline values: CDR1 LGHNA, CDR2 YNFKEQ. In nucleotides, the CDR3 is TGTGCCAGCAGCCAAGTAAGGAGCTCCTACGAGCAGTACTTC. Protein: CASSQVRSSYEQYF.

The chain recombines TRBV5-1 with TRBJ2-1, with 9 nucleotides matching TRBD2. J lost 5 bases, V lost 0 bases, and 9 bases had no gene match. Germline V gene lookup returns CDR1 SGHRS and CDR2 YFSETQ. The CDR3 runs to 17 residues. The CDR3 DNA follows: TGCGCCAGCAGCTTGGCCGAAGGCGGGGGGGCTAACAATGAGCAGTTCTTC. Its protein is CASSLAEGGGANNEQFF.

This clonotype has a handful of counts. The J gene is TRBJ1-5, the V gene TRBV6-1; perhaps TRBD1 as D (5 bases). Germline lookup yields CDR1 MNHNS and CDR2 SASEGT. Trimming took 7 bases from V and 5 from J, leaving 15 bases between them. The CDR3 covers 14 residues. CDR3: CASTVEDTHQPQHF. CDR3 DNA: TGTGCCAGCACCGTGGAGGACACCCATCAGCCCCAGCATTTT.

This clonotype showed up just a few times. The gene calls are TRBV6-2 or TRBV6-3 and TRBJ2-7; 10 nucleotides align to TRBD2. Germline V gene data show CDR1 as MNHEY and CDR2 as SVGEGT. The CDR3 totals 15 residues. Trimming took 2 bases from V and 2 from J; bases not matched to a gene: 3. CDR3 sequence (DNA): TGTGCCAGCAGTTACCGCAGCGGGGGGGCCTACGAGCAGTACTTC. It encodes CASSYRSGGAYEQYF.

There are a few counts of this clonotype. The rearrangement uses TRBV4-2 and TRBJ2-7; the D gene is possibly TRBD1 (6 bases). Per germline, CDR1 LGHNA and CDR2 YNFKEQ. The CDR3 consists of 15 residues. Between the trimmed V and J ends, which lost 0 bases and 4 bases, there was a span of 13 bases. The CDR3 coding sequence is TGTGCCAGCAGCCAAGATGAAAACAGGGTATACGAGCAGTACTTC. This codes for CASSQDENRVYEQYF.

This clonotype was observed a few times. Relative to the germline gene, one junction end is altered; a read error may explain this. The CDR3: CASSYLGGLEQLF. Here the CDR3 DNA reads TGTGCCAGCAGTTACTTGGGGGGTTTGGAGCAGCTCTTC. J is TRBJ2-5 and V is TRBV6-2 or TRBV6-3, with a weak D call TRBD2 (6 bases). CDR1 and CDR2 (germline): MNHEY, SVGEGT. This CDR3 region has 13 residues.

This clonotype was counted a few times. The rearrangement joins TRBV6-4 to TRBJ2-5; TRBD1 matches at 8 bases. In germline, CDR1 is MRHNA, CDR2 SNTAGT. This CDR3 has 11 amino acids. J was trimmed by 5 bases and V by 11 bases; bases with no gene match: 4. The CDR3 sequence is CAGQGGETQYF. DNA of the CDR3: TGTGCCGGACAGGGTGGGGAGACCCAGTACTTC.

The chain recombines TRBV2 with TRBJ2-2, with a possible D match to TRBD1 (5 bases). Germline values: CDR1 SNHLY, CDR2 FYNNEI. The CDR3 totals 13 residues. The V gene lost 10 bases and the J gene lost 6 bases, with 15 bases spanning the gap. The CDR3 DNA sequence: TGTGCCACCGGCCCAGACAGAGCCGGGGAGCTGTTTTTT. Protein product: CATGPDRAGELFF.

This chain joins TRBV29-1 and TRBJ2-5, with D possibly TRBD1 on 5 matching bases. The V end was cut by 7 bases, the J end by 3 bases, with 12 bases between. Germline CDR1 SQVTM, CDR2 ANQGSEA. The CDR3 consists of 12 residues. Here the CDR3 DNA reads TGCAGCGCCTGGGGCACAAAAGAGACCCAGTACTTC. Residues: CSAWGTKETQYF.

J is TRBJ2-3 and V is TRBV24-1; tentatively, D is TRBD1 (5 bases). Germline values: CDR1 KGHDR, CDR2 SFDVKD. V was trimmed by 4 bases and J by 1 base, leaving 8 bases between them. The CDR3 is 14 residues long. The CDR3 sequence is CATSEGRGTDTQYF. The DNA of the CDR3 is TGTGCCACCAGTGAGGGCAGGGGCACAGATACGCAGTATTTT.